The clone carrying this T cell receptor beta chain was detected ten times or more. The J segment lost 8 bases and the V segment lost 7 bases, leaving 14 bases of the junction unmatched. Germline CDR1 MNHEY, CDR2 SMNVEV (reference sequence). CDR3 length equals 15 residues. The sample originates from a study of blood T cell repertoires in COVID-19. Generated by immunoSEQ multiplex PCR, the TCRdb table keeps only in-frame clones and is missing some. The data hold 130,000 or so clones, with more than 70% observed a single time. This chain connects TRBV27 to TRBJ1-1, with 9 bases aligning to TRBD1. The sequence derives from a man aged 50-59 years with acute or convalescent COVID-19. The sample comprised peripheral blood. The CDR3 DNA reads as TGTGCCAGCAAGTGGAGGGGATTAGGGACAGGGGAAGCTTTCTTT. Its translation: CASKWRGLGTGEAFF.